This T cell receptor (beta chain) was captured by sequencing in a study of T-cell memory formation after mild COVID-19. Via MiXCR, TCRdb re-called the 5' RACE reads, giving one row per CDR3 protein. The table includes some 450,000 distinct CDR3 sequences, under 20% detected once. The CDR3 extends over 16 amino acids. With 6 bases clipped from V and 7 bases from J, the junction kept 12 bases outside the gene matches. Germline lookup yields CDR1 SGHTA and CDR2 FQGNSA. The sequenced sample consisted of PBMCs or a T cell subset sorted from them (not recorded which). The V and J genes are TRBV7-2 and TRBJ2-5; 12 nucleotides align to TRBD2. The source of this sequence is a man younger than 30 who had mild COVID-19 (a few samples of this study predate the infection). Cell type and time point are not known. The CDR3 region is CASSSEGLAGPGTQYF. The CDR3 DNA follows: TGTGCCAGCAGTTCAGAAGGACTAGCGGGGCCGGGGACCCAGTACTTC.